Below, 7 T cell receptor beta chains from the same sample are listed, as sequenced in a study of T cell changes during pregnancy in multiple sclerosis. The repertoire was sequenced with immunoSEQ multiplex PCR; TCRdb's copy has only in-frame clones and lacks some. The sample has around 30,000 clones; around 90% are singletons. The sequencing here drew on CD8+ T cells from peripheral blood mononuclear cells, taken before pregnancy. The receptor source for this set is a female donor with multiple sclerosis, enrolled in a pregnancy study.

CDR3 sequence reads: CAWSWTANTEAFF. The CDR3 DNA is TGTGCCTGGAGCTGGACAGCAAACACTGAAGCTTTCTTT. The chain employs TRBV30 and TRBJ1-1; TRBD1 is a possible D gene (6 bases). Germline CDR1 GTSNPN, CDR2 SVGIG (reference sequence). Trimming pared 3 bases from V and 2 bases from J, leaving 10 bases between. This CDR3 has 13 amino acids.

This chain links TRBV14 with TRBJ1-5, with D tentatively TRBD1 (5 bases). The V gene lost 0 bases and the J gene lost 5 bases, with 11 bases spanning the gap. The germline V gene has CDR1 SGHDN and CDR2 FVKESK. The CDR3 loop spans 15 amino acids. CDR3 amino acids: CASSQEGDRDQPQHF. In DNA form, the CDR3 reads TGTGCCAGCAGCCAAGAAGGAGACAGAGATCAGCCCCAGCATTTT.

V and J are TRBV11-2 and TRBJ1-2, with D perhaps TRBD1 (6 bases). V lost 4 bases to trimming and J lost 0 bases, with 18 bases between them. The CDR3 loop spans 17 amino acids. Germline V gene lookup returns CDR1 SGHAT and CDR2 FQNNGV. CDR3 nucleotides: TGTGCCAGCAGCTACTTGGACAGTCCTTTTTCTAACTATGGCTACACCTTC. It codes for CASSYLDSPFSNYGYTF.

This chain links TRBV6-1 with TRBJ2-3; TRBD2 matches at 12 bases. V shed 3 bases and J 6 bases; nucleotides not matched to a gene: 4. Per the germline V gene, CDR1 is MNHNS and CDR2 is SASEGT. The CDR3 has 15 residues. The CDR3: CASSDSSGGADTQYF. The CDR3 DNA is TGTGCCAGCAGTGACTCTAGCGGGGGGGCCGATACGCAGTATTTT.

This clone has just a few counts. J is TRBJ1-1 and V is TRBV4-1; D is ambiguous. Germline V lookup: CDR1 MGHRA, CDR2 YSYEKL. Trimming took off 0 bases at V and 1 base at J, with 3 bases between the two ends. The CDR3 is 13 residues long. The CDR3 here is CASSQDRNTEAFF. The DNA for the CDR3 is TGCGCCAGCAGCCAAGACAGGAACACTGAAGCTTTCTTT.

V gene TRBV27 combines with J gene TRBJ2-7, with D unresolved. Germline V lookup: CDR1 MNHEY, CDR2 SMNVEV (reference sequence). CDR3 size: 11 residues. V was clipped by 5 bases and J by 1 base, with 3 bases between them. Here the CDR3 reads CASSPSYEQYF. The CDR3 DNA reads as TGTGCCAGCAGTCCTTCCTACGAGCAGTACTTC.

This clone was seen just once. The rearrangement joins TRBV12-5 to TRBJ2-2; 15 bases fit TRBD2. The V and J ends lost 3 bases and 4 bases, in that order; junction bases with no gene match: 6. The CDR3 spans 18 residues. Germline lookup yields CDR1 LGHNT and CDR2 FRNRAP. CDR3 amino acids: CASGFVGLAGGITGELFF. The DNA for the CDR3 is TGTGCTAGTGGTTTTGTGGGACTAGCGGGAGGAATCACCGGGGAGCTGTTTTTT.